The table lists the clone carrying this TCR beta chain with a few counts. Its matching antigen is unknown. The table came from immunoSEQ multiplex PCR; TCRdb's copy has only in-frame clones and leaves some out. The table shows roughly 190,000 clones, with roughly 86% occurring only once. These data come from a study of cytomegalovirus exposure and HLA in healthy donors. Regarding the study as a whole: A few chains tied to CMV proved CMV antigen-specific in vitro.

The origin of this receptor is a man aged 25 to 40 in good health and CMV-seropositive. Specimen: PBMCs.

The CDR3 nucleotides are TGTGCCAGCAAGGGACAGTCTAGCAATCAGCCCCAGCATTTT. It specifies CASKGQSSNQPQHF. The chain employs TRBV21-1 and TRBJ1-5; the table assigns TRBD1, which was not confirmed against the DNA. TRBV21-1 is annotated as a pseudogene. The CDR3 spans 14 residues.